Included here is one T cell receptor beta chain sequence, with context. As yet, its antigen is unknown. The CDR3 runs to 14 residues. Germline V gives CDR1 SGHTA, CDR2 FQGTGA. The V and J ends lost 4 bases and 3 bases respectively, with 9 bases between them. The data are from a study of T cells in localized non-small cell lung cancer. Study-level results: Appearance in adjacent lung was seen for a median approximately 58 of the top 100 tumor clones. The highest T cell clonality was in uninvolved adjacent lung, above tumor. An association was observed between higher blood T cell density and longer overall survival.

This table comes from immunoSEQ multiplex PCR, and its TCRdb copy is limited to in-frame clones, with some not included. The sample holds some 30,000 clones, nearly 80% seen once. The clonotype originates from a male donor at least 60 years old with stage II squamous cell lung carcinoma. This chain links TRBV7-3 with TRBJ2-2, with TRBD2 as a possible D gene (6 bases). Sequences were derived from peripheral blood, sampled before any cancer treatment. In DNA, the CDR3 is TGTGCCAGCAGCTCGGGACTGGACACCGGGGAGCTGTTTTTT. It specifies CASSSGLDTGELFF. Based on the CDR3 plus reference TRBV7-3 and TRBJ2-2, the full variable domain is GAGVSQTPSNKVTEKGKYVELRCDPISGHTALYWYRQSLGQGPEFLIYFQGTGAADDSGLPNDRFFAVRPEGSVSTLKIQRTERGDSAVYLCASSSGLDTGELFFGEGSRLTVL.